This section outlines one T cell receptor (beta chain) sequence together with its context. This sample was included in a study of blood T cell repertoires in COVID-19. Generated by immunoSEQ multiplex PCR, the TCRdb table keeps only in-frame clones and is missing some. This sample has about 280,000 clones, with roughly 87% found just once. The V end was cut by 1 base, the J end by 7 bases, with 10 bases between. Germline V CDR1 and CDR2: MDHEN, SYDVKM. This CDR3 has 13 residues. This receptor was identified in a woman aged 25 to 39 who had recovered from COVID-19. This chain joins TRBV28 and TRBJ1-2; D is possibly TRBD1 (5 bases). The sequenced sample consisted of PBMCs or T cells enriched from blood (not recorded which). The CDR3 is CASSLYRDSGYTF. Written as DNA, the CDR3 is TGTGCCAGCAGTTTATATAGGGACTCTGGCTACACCTTC.